Listed below are T cell receptor beta chains from one sample, sequenced in a study of cytomegalovirus exposure and HLA in healthy donors. Sequencing was performed with immunoSEQ multiplex PCR; in TCRdb, only in-frame clones are kept and a portion is missing. This sample carries 73,000 or so clones, over 90% of them seen once, and the ten largest clones take roughly 3.2%. What was sequenced was PBMCs. The receptors were gathered from a woman aged 18-29 years in good health and CMV-seropositive. The CDR3 runs from the conserved cysteine through the conserved F or W. Fields, in order: V gene, D gene, J gene, clone size, CDR3 protein, CDR3 DNA. A D gene is named only where the DNA matches it firmly. The listing skips clone size in some rows; elsewhere it reads once, few, many or a size class.

>TRBV15|-|TRBJ1-1|-
CATSRDGAGRNTEAFF
TGTGCCACCAGCAGAGATGGGGCAGGTCGGAACACTGAAGCTTTCTTT
>TRBV28|-|TRBJ1-4|-
CASSFAVREKLFF
TGTGCCAGCAGTTTCGCGGTACGGGAAAAACTGTTTTTT
>TRBV6-9|-|TRBJ2-1|-
CASSWEGESYNEQFF
TGTGCCAGCAGTTGGGAGGGGGAGTCCTACAATGAGCAGTTCTTC
>TRBV19|-|TRBJ2-2|-
CASSIGRDTGELFF
TGTGCCAGTAGTATCGGGCGGGACACCGGGGAGCTGTTTTTT
>TRBV11-2|-|TRBJ2-2|-
CASSLDLRRALVGELFF
TGTGCCAGCAGCTTAGATCTCCGCAGGGCGTTGGTCGGGGAGCTGTTTTTT
>TRBV7-2|-|TRBJ2-2|once
CASSLLPTGELFF
TGTGCCAGCAGCCTACTTCCAACCGGGGAGCTGTTTTTT
>TRBV5-4|TRBD1|TRBJ1-2|-
CASSLGQGRIYGYTF
TGTGCCAGCAGCTTGGGACAGGGGAGAATCTATGGCTACACCTTC
>TRBV5-1|-|TRBJ1-1|-
CASSPHSVLNTEAFF
TGCGCCAGCAGCCCCCATTCGGTTTTGAACACTGAAGCTTTCTTT
>TRBV5-1|-|TRBJ2-7|few
CASSSIQKGYEQYF
TGCGCCAGCAGCTCTATCCAGAAGGGGTACGAGCAGTACTTC
>TRBV7-6|-|TRBJ2-5|once
CASSSTWGVGTQYF
TGTGCCAGCAGCTCTACCTGGGGGGTTGGGACCCAGTACTTC
>TRBV28|-|TRBJ1-5|-
CASSFDRHSNQPQHF
TGTGCCAGCAGTTTCGACAGGCATAGCAATCAGCCCCAGCATTTT
>TRBV5-6|TRBD2|TRBJ2-3|-
CASSLAGMSTDTQYF
TGTGCCAGCAGTCTAGCGGGAATGAGCACAGATACGCAGTATTTT
>TRBV6-5|-|TRBJ1-2|-
CASTEAGDGYTF
TGTGCCAGCACCGAGGCAGGGGATGGCTACACCTTC
>TRBV4-2|-|TRBJ2-3|-
CASSQVDTQVTDTQYF
TGTGCCAGCAGCCAAGTCGACACACAAGTCACAGATACGCAGTATTTT
>TRBV19|-|TRBJ1-2|-
CASSTGQLYGYTF
TGTGCCAGTAGTACGGGACAACTCTATGGCTACACCTTC
>TRBV2|-|TRBJ1-2|-
CASSDLPGVTYGYTF
TGTGCCAGCAGTGATCTTCCGGGGGTGACCTATGGCTACACCTTC
>TRBV7-3|-|TRBJ1-1|-
CASSLSEGDTEAFF
TGTGCCAGCAGCTTAAGTGAGGGGGACACTGAAGCTTTCTTT
>TRBV27|-|TRBJ1-1|-
CASSSRTMNTEAFF
TGTGCCAGCAGTTCTAGGACAATGAACACTGAAGCTTTCTTT
>TRBV27|TRBD2|TRBJ2-3|-
CASSLSGIPYTQYF
TGTGCCAGCAGTTTGAGCGGGATACCTTATACGCAGTATTTT
>TRBV2|-|TRBJ1-1|-
CASRPTMGQGKYEAFF
TGTGCCAGCAGGCCTACCATGGGACAAGGAAAGTATGAAGCTTTCTTT
>TRBV5-1|-|TRBJ2-1|-
CASSAGSYNEQFF
TGCGCCAGCAGCGCAGGATCGTACAATGAGCAGTTCTTC
>TRBV30|TRBD1|TRBJ1-6|-
CACRDRADSPLHF
TGTGCCTGCCGGGACAGGGCCGATTCACCCCTCCACTTT
>TRBV19|-|TRBJ1-1|-
CASRANMNTEAFF
TGTGCCAGTAGGGCCAACATGAACACTGAAGCTTTCTTT
>TRBV27|-|TRBJ1-2|-
CASSLMGGLYGYTF
TGTGCCAGCAGTTTAATGGGGGGACTTTATGGCTACACCTTC
>TRBV5-1|-|TRBJ1-2|-
CASSLAGRHDYGYTF
TGCGCCAGCAGCTTGGCGGGAAGACATGACTATGGCTACACCTTC
>TRBV14|TRBD1|TRBJ1-3|-
CASSQTGGRNTIYF
TGTGCCAGCAGCCAAACAGGGGGCAGAAACACCATATATTTT
>TRBV7-9|-|TRBJ2-3|-
CASSLGVRVPDTQYF
TGTGCCAGCAGCTTAGGCGTCAGGGTACCAGATACGCAGTATTTT
>TRBV5-6|-|TRBJ2-3|-
CASSLGPGTSTDTQYF
TGTGCCAGCAGCTTGGGGCCCGGGACTAGCACAGATACGCAGTATTTT
>TRBV2|TRBD2|TRBJ2-2|-
CASGWTSGRANTGELFF
TGTGCCAGCGGATGGACTAGCGGGAGAGCAAACACCGGGGAGCTGTTTTTT
>TRBV20-1|-|TRBJ2-3|-
CSARRTDTQYF
TGCAGTGCTCGTCGCACAGATACGCAGTATTTT
>TRBV7-2|-|TRBJ2-5|-
CASSPVGGRETQYF
TGTGCCAGCAGCCCAGTTGGGGGCCGGGAGACCCAGTACTTC
>TRBV7-8|TRBD1|TRBJ2-1|-
CASSSRGRQGKGYNEQFF
TGTGCCAGCAGCTCACGGGGACGACAGGGGAAGGGGTACAATGAGCAGTTCTTC
>TRBV4-2|TRBD1|TRBJ1-1|-
CASSQEGTVEAFF
TGTGCCAGCAGCCAAGAGGGGACAGTTGAAGCTTTCTTT
>TRBV9|TRBD1|TRBJ2-7|-
CASSVGAQGAYEQYF
TGTGCCAGCAGCGTAGGAGCGCAGGGGGCTTACGAGCAGTACTTC
>TRBV28|-|TRBJ2-1|-
CATDNEQFF
TGTGCCACCGACAATGAGCAGTTCTTC
>TRBV25-1|-|TRBJ2-3|-
CASSELGGGSTDTQYF
TGTGCCAGCAGTGAATTAGGCGGCGGCAGCACAGATACGCAGTATTTT
>TRBV25-1|TRBD1|TRBJ1-6|-
CASSEAGGRNSPLHF
TGTGCCAGCAGTGAGGCAGGGGGCAGGAATTCACCCCTCCACTTT
>TRBV15|TRBD1|TRBJ2-4|-
CATSAGGQGAGIAKNIQYF
TGTGCCACCTCTGCTGGGGGACAGGGGGCAGGTATAGCCAAAAACATTCAGTACTTC
>TRBV6-1|TRBD1|TRBJ1-5|-
CASSEERWGQPDQPQHF
TGTGCCAGCAGTGAAGAGCGGTGGGGACAGCCGGATCAGCCCCAGCATTTT